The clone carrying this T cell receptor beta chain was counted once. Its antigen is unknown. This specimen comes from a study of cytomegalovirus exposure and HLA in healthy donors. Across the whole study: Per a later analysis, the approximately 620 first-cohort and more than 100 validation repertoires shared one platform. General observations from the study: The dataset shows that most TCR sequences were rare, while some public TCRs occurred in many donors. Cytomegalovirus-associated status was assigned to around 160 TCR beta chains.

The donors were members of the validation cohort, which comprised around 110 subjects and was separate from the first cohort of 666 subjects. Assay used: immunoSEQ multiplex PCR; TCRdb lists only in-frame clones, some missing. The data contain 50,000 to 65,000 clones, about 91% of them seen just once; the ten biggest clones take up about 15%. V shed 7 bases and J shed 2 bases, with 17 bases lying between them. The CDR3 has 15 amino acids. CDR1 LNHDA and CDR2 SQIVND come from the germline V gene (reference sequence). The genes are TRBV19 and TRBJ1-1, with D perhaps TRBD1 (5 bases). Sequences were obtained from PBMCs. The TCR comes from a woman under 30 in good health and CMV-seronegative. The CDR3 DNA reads TGTGCCAGTACGGTGGGAACAGGCCCCAACACTGAAGCTTTCTTT. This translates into CASTVGTGPNTEAFF.